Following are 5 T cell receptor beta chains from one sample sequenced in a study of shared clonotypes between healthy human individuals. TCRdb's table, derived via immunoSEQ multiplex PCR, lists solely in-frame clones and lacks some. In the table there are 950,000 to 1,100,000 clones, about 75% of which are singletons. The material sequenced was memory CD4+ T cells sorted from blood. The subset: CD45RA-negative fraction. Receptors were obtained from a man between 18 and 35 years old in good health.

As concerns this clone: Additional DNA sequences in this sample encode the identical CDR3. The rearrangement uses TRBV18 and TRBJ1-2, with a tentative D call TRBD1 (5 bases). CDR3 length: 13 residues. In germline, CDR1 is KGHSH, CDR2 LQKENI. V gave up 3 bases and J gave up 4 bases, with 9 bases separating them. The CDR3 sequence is CASSPGTAYGYTF. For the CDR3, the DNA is TGTGCCAGCTCACCCGGGACGGCCTATGGCTACACCTTC.

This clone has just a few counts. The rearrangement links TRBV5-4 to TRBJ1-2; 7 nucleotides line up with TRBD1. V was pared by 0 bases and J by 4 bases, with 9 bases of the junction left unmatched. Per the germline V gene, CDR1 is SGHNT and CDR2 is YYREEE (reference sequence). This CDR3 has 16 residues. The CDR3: CASSLATGAGGYGYTF. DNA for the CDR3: TGTGCCAGCAGCTTGGCGACCGGGGCAGGGGGCTATGGCTACACCTTC. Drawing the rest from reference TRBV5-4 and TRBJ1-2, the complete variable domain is ETGVTQSPTHLIKTRGQQVTLRCSSQSGHNTVSWYQQALGQGPQFIFQYYREEENGRGNFPPRFSGLQFPNYSSELNVNALELDDSALYLCASSLATGAGGYGYTFGSGTRLTVV.

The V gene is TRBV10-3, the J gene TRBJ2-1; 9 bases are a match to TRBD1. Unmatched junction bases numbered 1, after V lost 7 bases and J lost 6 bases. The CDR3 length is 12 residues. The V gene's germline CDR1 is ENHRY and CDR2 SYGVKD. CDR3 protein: CAIMDRGNEQFF. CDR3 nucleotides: TGTGCCATCATGGACAGGGGCAATGAGCAGTTCTTC.

The CDR3 sequence is CASSDNPNNMQPQHF. DNA of the CDR3: TGTGCCAGCAGTGATAACCCCAATAATATGCAGCCCCAGCATTTT. The rearrangement uses TRBV2 and TRBJ1-5; no firm D call. V was trimmed by 3 bases and J by 7 bases, leaving 16 bases between them. The germline CDR1 and CDR2 sequences are SNHLY and FYNNEI. The CDR3 contains 15 residues.

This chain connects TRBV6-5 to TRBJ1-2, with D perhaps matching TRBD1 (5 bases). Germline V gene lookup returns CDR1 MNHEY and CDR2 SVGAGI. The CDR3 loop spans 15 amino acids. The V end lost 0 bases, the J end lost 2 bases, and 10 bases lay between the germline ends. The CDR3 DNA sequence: TGTGCCAGCAGTTACTCCGGCAGGGTAAACTATGGCTACACCTTC. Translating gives CASSYSGRVNYGYTF.